These T cell receptor beta chains were read from a single sample in a study of cytomegalovirus exposure and HLA in healthy donors. Some clones are missing from TCRdb's copy, which holds only in-frame ones; the method was immunoSEQ multiplex PCR. The sample has 150,000 to 160,000 clones; 65% to 90% are singletons. The sequencing sample was made of PBMCs. The receptors originated from a woman aged 45-65 years in good health and CMV-seropositive. Both conserved end residues are part of each CDR3. The D gene is left open where the match is weak. Clone size is shown for a subset of rows, as once, few, many or a class of expanded clone.

>TRBJ1-5|TRBV7-8|NA|TRBD1
CASSSDRGQPQHF
TGTGCCAGCAGCTCAGACAGGGGTCAGCCCCAGCATTTT
>TRBJ1-5|TRBV6-1|NA|NA
CASSDHSSNQPQHF
TGTGCCAGCAGTGACCACTCTAGCAATCAGCCCCAGCATTTT
>TRBJ1-3|TRBV30|once|TRBD1
CAFNGQGYAGNTIYF
TGTGCCTTCAACGGACAGGGGTACGCCGGAAACACCATATATTTT
>TRBJ2-3|TRBV9|NA|NA
CASSLSNFADTQYF
TGTGCCAGCAGCCTCTCGAACTTTGCAGATACGCAGTATTTT
>TRBJ2-1|TRBV11-2|NA|TRBD2
CASSLDPSGGVLTEQFF
TGTGCCAGCAGCTTAGATCCCAGCGGGGGGGTTTTAACTGAGCAGTTCTTC
>TRBJ1-6|TRBV7-2|NA|NA
CASSDPRVLNSPLHF
TGTGCCAGCAGCGACCCCAGGGTCCTAAATTCACCCCTCCACTTT
>TRBJ1-5|TRBV10-3|NA|NA
CAISEGAGAARQPQHF
TGTGCCATCAGTGAGGGGGCAGGGGCGGCCAGGCAGCCCCAGCATTTT
>TRBJ1-2|TRBV11-2|NA|TRBD1
CASSLPGGGPLYGYTF
TGTGCCAGCAGCCTCCCAGGGGGCGGACCACTCTATGGCTACACCTTC
>TRBJ2-7|TRBV7-9|NA|NA
CASSLFDGAYEQYF
TGTGCCAGCAGCCTTTTTGACGGGGCCTACGAGCAGTACTTC
>TRBJ2-2|TRBV7-9|once|NA
CASSLAGGELFF
TGTGCCAGCAGCTTAGCCGGCGGGGAGCTGTTTTTT
>TRBJ1-2|TRBV15|NA|TRBD1
CATSRDRPGGHGYTF
TGTGCCACCAGCAGAGATCGCCCAGGGGGCCATGGCTACACCTTC
>TRBJ2-3|TRBV5-1|NA|TRBD1
CASSRSLSNWGQGLTQYF
TGCGCCAGCAGCCGCTCTTTAAGTAATTGGGGACAGGGATTGACGCAGTATTTT
>TRBJ2-1|TRBV10-2|NA|NA
CASSDFAGPEQFF
TGCGCCAGCAGTGATTTTGCTGGGCCTGAGCAGTTCTTC
>TRBJ1-5|TRBV18|NA|NA
CASSPTIDQPQHF
TGTGCCAGCTCACCTACTATAGATCAGCCCCAGCATTTT
>TRBJ2-5|TRBV4-3|NA|NA
CASSQDIGFGQETQYF
TGCGCCAGCAGCCAAGATATCGGGTTCGGCCAAGAGACCCAGTACTTC
>TRBJ2-1|TRBV2|NA|TRBD1
CASSEWGVRRTGEQFF
TGTGCCAGCAGTGAATGGGGCGTGAGAAGGACAGGTGAGCAGTTCTTC
>TRBJ1-5|TRBV2|NA|NA
CASTGDSSNQPQHF
TGTGCCAGCACTGGGGACTCGAGCAATCAGCCCCAGCATTTT
>TRBJ2-1|TRBV7-3|NA|NA
CASSPPGSHEQFF
TGTGCCAGCAGCCCCCCAGGGTCCCATGAGCAGTTCTTC
>TRBJ1-5|TRBV4-2|NA|TRBD1
CASSQGTGGGNQPQHF
TGTGCCAGCAGCCAAGGGACAGGGGGTGGCAATCAGCCCCAGCATTTT
>TRBJ2-1|TRBV4-3|NA|TRBD2
CASSQEFTIGGGTYNEQFF
TGCGCCAGCAGCCAAGAGTTCACCATCGGCGGGGGAACCTACAATGAGCAGTTCTTC
>TRBJ1-3|TRBV30|NA|NA
CAWSPIGDTIYF
TGTGCCTGGAGCCCCATCGGAGACACCATATATTTT
>TRBJ2-3|TRBV29-1|NA|NA
CSVAPEPDTQYF
TGCAGCGTTGCCCCCGAGCCAGATACGCAGTATTTT
>TRBJ2-4|TRBV5-1|NA|NA
CASSWGDAKNIQYF
TGCGCCAGCAGCTGGGGAGACGCCAAAAACATTCAGTACTTC
>TRBJ2-7|TRBV11-2|few|TRBD2
CASSLSGVSGGNHEQYF
TGTGCCAGCAGCTTATCGGGGGTTAGCGGGGGTAATCACGAGCAGTACTTC
>TRBJ1-1|TRBV10-3|NA|NA
CAISEFDPGEAFF
TGTGCCATCAGTGAGTTTGACCCGGGGGAAGCTTTCTTT
>TRBJ2-2|TRBV14|few|TRBD2
CASSPRLALNTGELFF
TGTGCCAGCAGCCCACGACTAGCGTTGAACACCGGGGAGCTGTTTTTT
>TRBJ2-2|TRBV7-6|NA|NA
CASSDAGTALSELFF
TGTGCCAGCAGCGACGCCGGGACTGCTCTCAGTGAGCTGTTTTTT
>TRBJ2-4|TRBV30|NA|NA
CAWSWGDWNIQYF
TGTGCCTGGAGTTGGGGGGATTGGAACATTCAGTACTTC
>TRBJ2-1|TRBV5-4|NA|TRBD2
CASSVPGLGNEQFF
TGTGCCAGCAGCGTACCGGGACTAGGGAATGAGCAGTTCTTC
>TRBJ2-1|TRBV10-1|NA|TRBD2
CASSESRLAGGSYNEQFF
TGCGCCAGCAGTGAGTCAAGGCTAGCGGGGGGCTCCTACAATGAGCAGTTCTTC
>TRBJ2-1|TRBV5-1|few|TRBD1
CASSEQGALDEQFF
TGCGCCAGCAGCGAACAGGGGGCGCTTGATGAGCAGTTCTTC
>TRBJ2-1|TRBV10-1|NA|NA
CASSDGTYNEQFF
TGCGCCAGCAGCGACGGGACTTACAATGAGCAGTTCTTC
>TRBJ1-1|TRBV6-5|few|NA
CASSWGPNTEAFF
TGTGCCAGCAGCTGGGGGCCAAACACTGAAGCTTTCTTT
>TRBJ2-4|TRBV5-1|NA|NA
CASSLGRDAKNIQYF
TGCGCCAGCAGCTTGGGGCGGGACGCCAAAAACATTCAGTACTTC
>TRBJ2-2|TRBV9|once|NA
CASSVLLTGELFF
TGTGCCAGCAGCGTACTTCTGACCGGGGAGCTGTTTTTT
>TRBJ1-4|TRBV9|NA|NA
CASSVEAGNEKLFF
TGTGCCAGCAGCGTAGAGGCAGGGAATGAAAAACTGTTTTTT
>TRBJ1-4|TRBV2|NA|NA
CASIGVTNEKLFF
TGTGCCAGCATAGGGGTTACTAATGAAAAACTGTTTTTT
>TRBJ1-4|TRBV28|NA|NA
CASRGDEKLFF
TGTGCCAGCAGGGGAGATGAAAAACTGTTTTTT
>TRBJ1-1|TRBV30|NA|TRBD1
CAWVGQAYGEAFF
TGTGCCTGGGTCGGACAGGCCTACGGGGAAGCTTTCTTT
>TRBJ1-2|TRBV6-1|NA|NA
CASSGRDYGYTF
TGTGCCAGCAGTGGCCGGGACTATGGCTACACCTTC
>TRBJ2-3|TRBV21-1|NA|NA
CASSAQGYYTDTQYF
TGTGCCAGCAGCGCACAGGGATATTACACAGATACGCAGTATTTT
>TRBJ1-1|TRBV5-1|once|TRBD1
CASSGTGGVTEAFF
TGCGCCAGCAGCGGGACAGGGGGCGTTACTGAAGCTTTCTTT
>TRBJ2-7|TRBV2|once|NA
CASSPDSSSYEQYF
TGTGCCAGCAGCCCGGACAGTAGCTCCTACGAGCAGTACTTC
>TRBJ2-2|TRBV27|NA|NA
CASSLGLQTGELFF
TGTGCCAGCAGTTTAGGGCTGCAGACCGGGGAGCTGTTTTTT
>TRBJ1-2|TRBV19|NA|NA
CASSIEGRGYTF
TGTGCCAGTAGTATTGAGGGTAGGGGCTACACCTTC
>TRBJ1-3|TRBV18|NA|NA
CASSSGFPSGNTIYF
TGTGCCAGCTCGAGCGGATTCCCCTCTGGAAACACCATATATTTT
>TRBJ2-2|TRBV7-2|NA|NA
CASSRGGTGELFF
TGTGCCAGCAGCCGGGGTGGGACAGGGGAGCTGTTTTTT
>TRBJ1-2|TRBV14|once|NA
CASSQDLGSYGYTF
TGTGCCAGCAGCCAAGACCTAGGGAGCTATGGCTACACCTTC
>TRBJ2-5|TRBV25-1|NA|NA
CASSDPATGETQYF
TGTGCCAGCAGTGATCCAGCTACGGGGGAGACCCAGTACTTC
>TRBJ2-7|TRBV29-1|once|NA
CSVNVGTGPSYGQYF
TGCAGCGTTAATGTTGGAACAGGGCCCTCCTACGGGCAGTACTTC
>TRBJ2-7|TRBV29-1|NA|NA
CSVHNGREQYF
TGCAGCGTTCACAATGGGCGCGAGCAGTACTTC
>TRBJ2-4|TRBV19|once|NA
CASSFYGQVSGNIQYF
TGTGCCAGTAGTTTCTACGGACAAGTATCTGGAAACATTCAGTACTTC
>TRBJ1-6|TRBV28|NA|NA
CASILSTGHGGSPLHF
TGTGCCAGCATCCTCTCCACGGGACATGGTGGTTCACCCCTCCACTTT
>TRBJ1-1|TRBV30|NA|NA
CAWSVGWGAEAFF
TGTGCCTGGAGTGTAGGGTGGGGGGCTGAAGCTTTCTTT
>TRBJ1-1|TRBV9|NA|NA
CASSPGTSNTEAFF
TGTGCCAGCAGCCCGGGGACATCTAACACTGAAGCTTTCTTT
>TRBJ2-1|TRBV19|NA|NA
CASSIGTALYNEQFF
TGTGCCAGTAGTATAGGGACAGCCTTATACAATGAGCAGTTCTTC
>TRBJ1-2|TRBV2|NA|TRBD1
CASSPRTGRRGYTF
TGTGCCAGCAGTCCCCGGACAGGGCGTCGTGGCTACACCTTC